This T cell receptor beta chain was documented in a study of control samples from healthy donors and cancer patients (dated by TCRdb to about 2020). Taken from cysteine to phenylalanine, the CDR3 has 16 residues. The entry retains the CDR3 DNA only, 48 bases that are in frame from base 1. A note on this clone: The antigen it recognizes is unknown. Per-base quality was not reported, and no clone a single base away is much larger than it.

The protocol used for the library was the immunoSEQ multiplex PCR assay. TCRdb provides this immuneACCESS table in a form limited to in-frame rearrangements. Some clones are lacking; in checked studies, under half of them reflect an unresolved V gene, and why the rest are absent is not known. Here the sample has roughly 450,000 clones; 75% to 95% occur a single time. Around 6.5% of the sample is held by the ten biggest clonotypes. The clonotype originates from a man aged 40-49 years with head and neck cancer. The chain uses TRBV21-1 and TRBJ1-2. TRBV21-1 is deemed a pseudogene. Sequenced: PBMCs. This receptor carries the CDR3 CASSKAVAALGYGYTF. The nucleotide sequence reads as follows: TGTGCCAGCAGCAAAGCAGTGGCAGCCCTAGGCTATGGCTACACCTTC.